The entry below describes one T cell receptor (beta chain). This clone's antigen is unknown. Per-base quality was not reported, and no clone a single base away is much larger than it. The data were taken from a study of post-analysis software for immune sequencing data (dated by TCRdb to the mid-2010s). About the investigation overall: The recorded disease courses included relapsing-remitting, secondary progressive and progressive-relapsing multiple sclerosis, and some patients had no subtype annotation. A subset of samples was prepared in parallel using single-end sample barcoding, then pooled and co-amplified after Illumina adapter ligation. The patient repertoires were set against roughly eleven previously published healthy control repertoires from donors whose ages ranged from roughly 6 to 26 years.

What the work shows at the level of the full study, not this receptor alone: Normalized Chao1 diversity was significantly lower in multiple sclerosis patients than controls, suggesting substantial peripheral T-cell clonal expansion. Roughly 5 TRBV segments, including TRBV5-6, TRBV5-1 and TRBV20-1, were significantly more frequent in patients than controls. The control group was slightly older than the multiple sclerosis patient group. Direct clustering with F measure revealed strong co-clustering of samples prepared in the same batch, which led to a batch-effect correction.

From the germline V gene, CDR1 is MNHEY and CDR2 is SVGAGI. The CDR3 starts with the cysteine, ends with the phenylalanine, and has 14 residues. The CDR3 DNA has 42 bases and is translated from base 1. Trimming removed 6 bases from V and 2 bases from J; the gene matches leave 7 bases unexplained. To demonstrate the VDJtools post-analysis software, TCR beta repertoires were profiled from the peripheral blood of 10 to 15 young patients with multiple sclerosis. The patients with multiple sclerosis were children and adolescents between about 6 and 17 years of age. Libraries were built with PCR. Reads for this sample came from an Illumina HiSeq 2500. Unique molecular identifiers were incorporated into TCR beta cDNA libraries to reduce PCR and sequencing biases. Approximately 500,000 cDNA molecules were obtained for every 1 to 10 million input T cells, so each molecule roughly corresponded to one T cell. The patient libraries were prepared and sequenced with the same protocol used for the earlier healthy control dataset. Samples belonging to the same batch were prepared together, multiplexed and sequenced on a shared HiSeq lane. The original pipeline was this. Raw barcoded reads were processed with MIGEC, and single-read molecular identifier groups were discarded before consensus assembly and CDR3 extraction. Clonotype tables were post-analysed with VDJtools, normalizing diversity by down-sampling all datasets to the smallest sample size. Repertoire overlap clustering matched CDR3 amino acid but not nucleotide sequences to correct batch-related cross-sample contamination. TCRdb's own reprocessing of the public reads used fastp at Q25 and MiXCR and kept productive beta chains. Here each entry gathers all rows of one CDR3 protein and keeps the most common genes and DNA. These V and J calls rely on TCRdb rather than the paper's analysis. The sample contains over 700,000 distinct CDR3 sequences, 25% to 30% of them found a single time. The top ten clonotypes cover roughly 0.54% of the sample.

Sequencing was carried out using blood. This clonotype was obtained from a girl under 18 with multiple sclerosis. The rearrangement combines TRBV6-5 with TRBJ2-7; the junction holds 7 bases that match TRBD1. DNA sequence: TGTGCCAGCAGGCCGGGACAGTCTACCTACGAGCAGTACTTC. Its protein product is CASRPGQSTYEQYF.